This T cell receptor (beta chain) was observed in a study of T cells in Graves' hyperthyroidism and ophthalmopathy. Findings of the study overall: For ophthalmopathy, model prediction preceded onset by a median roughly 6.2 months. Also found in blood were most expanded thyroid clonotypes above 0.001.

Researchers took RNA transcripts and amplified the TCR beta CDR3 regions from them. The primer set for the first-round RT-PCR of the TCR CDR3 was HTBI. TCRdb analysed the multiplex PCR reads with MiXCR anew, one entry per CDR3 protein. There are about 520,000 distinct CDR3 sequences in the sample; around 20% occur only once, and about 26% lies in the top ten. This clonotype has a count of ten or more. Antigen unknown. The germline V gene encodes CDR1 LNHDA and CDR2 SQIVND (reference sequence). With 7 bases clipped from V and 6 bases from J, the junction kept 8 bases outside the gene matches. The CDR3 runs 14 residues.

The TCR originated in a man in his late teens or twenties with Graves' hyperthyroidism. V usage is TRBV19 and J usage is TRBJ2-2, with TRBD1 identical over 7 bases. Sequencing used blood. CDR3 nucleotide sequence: TGTGCCAGTAATCCGACAGGGTATCCCGGGGAGCTGTTTTTT. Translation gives CASNPTGYPGELFF.